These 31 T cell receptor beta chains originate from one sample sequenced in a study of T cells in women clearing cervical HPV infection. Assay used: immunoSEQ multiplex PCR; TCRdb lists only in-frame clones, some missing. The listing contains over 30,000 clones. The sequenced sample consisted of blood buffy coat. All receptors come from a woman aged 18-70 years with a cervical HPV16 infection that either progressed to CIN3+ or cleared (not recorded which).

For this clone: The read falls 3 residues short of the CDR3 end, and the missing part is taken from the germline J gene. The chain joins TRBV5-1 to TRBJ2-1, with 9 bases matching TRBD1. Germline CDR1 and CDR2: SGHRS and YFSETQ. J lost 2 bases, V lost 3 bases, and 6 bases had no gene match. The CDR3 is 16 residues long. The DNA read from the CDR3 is TGCGCCAGCAGCTCACGGACAGGGGCTGCCTACAATGAG. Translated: CASSSRTGAAYNE. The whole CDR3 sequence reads CASSSRTGAAYNEQFF.

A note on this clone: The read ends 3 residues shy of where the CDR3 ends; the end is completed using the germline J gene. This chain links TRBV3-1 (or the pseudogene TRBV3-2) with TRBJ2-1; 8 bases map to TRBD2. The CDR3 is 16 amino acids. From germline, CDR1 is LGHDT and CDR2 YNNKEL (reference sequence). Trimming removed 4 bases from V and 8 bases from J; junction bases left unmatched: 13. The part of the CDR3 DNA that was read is TGTGCCAGCAGCCGGTTCTTAGCGGGAAGACCCGATGAG. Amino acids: CASSRFLAGRPDE. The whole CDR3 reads CASSRFLAGRPDEQFF.

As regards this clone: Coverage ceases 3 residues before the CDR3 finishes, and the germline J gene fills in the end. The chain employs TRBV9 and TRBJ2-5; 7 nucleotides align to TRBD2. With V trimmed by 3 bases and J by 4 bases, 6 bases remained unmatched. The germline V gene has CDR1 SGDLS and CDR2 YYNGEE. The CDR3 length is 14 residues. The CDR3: CASSGMGGIETQYF. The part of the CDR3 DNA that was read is TGTGCCAGCAGCGGCATGGGGGGGATAGAGACC.

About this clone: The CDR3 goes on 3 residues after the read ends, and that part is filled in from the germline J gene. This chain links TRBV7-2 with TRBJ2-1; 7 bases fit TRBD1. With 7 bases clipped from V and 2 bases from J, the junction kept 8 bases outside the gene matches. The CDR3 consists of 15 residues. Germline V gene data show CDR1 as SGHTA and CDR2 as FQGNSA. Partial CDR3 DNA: TGTGCCAGCACCGGCAACAGGGGCGCCTACAATGAG. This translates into CASTGNRGAYNE. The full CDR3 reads CASTGNRGAYNEQFF.

CDR3 DNA, as far as it was read: TGCGCCAGCAGCCAAGGGGACAGGGATGGGTATGAAAAA. Its translation: CASSQGDRDGYEK. In full, the CDR3 is CASSQGDRDGYEKLFF. This chain connects TRBV4-1 to TRBJ1-4; TRBD1 matches 9 bases. The read gets to within 3 residues of the CDR3 end, and the germline J gene fills in the rest. The germline gives CDR1 MGHRA, CDR2 YSYEKL. Trimming removed 1 base from V and 6 bases from J; junction bases left unmatched: 6. CDR3 length: 16 amino acids.

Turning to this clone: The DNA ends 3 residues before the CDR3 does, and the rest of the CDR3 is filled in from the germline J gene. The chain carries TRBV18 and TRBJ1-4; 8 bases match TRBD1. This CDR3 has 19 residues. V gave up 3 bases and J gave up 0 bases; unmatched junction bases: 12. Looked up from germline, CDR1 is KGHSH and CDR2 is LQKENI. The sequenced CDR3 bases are TGTGCCAGCTCACCCCTCTCGACAGGGGCTCTGACAACTAATGAAAAA. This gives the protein CASSPLSTGALTTNEK. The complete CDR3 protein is CASSPLSTGALTTNEKLFF.

CDR3 residues: CASSQDRGRGSYGELFF. Partial CDR3 DNA: TGTGCCAGCAGCCAAGATCGCGGCAGGGGAAGTTACGGGGAG. The V call is TRBV4-2, the J call TRBJ2-2, with D tentatively TRBD1 (6 bases). The missing CDR3 end, 3 residues past where the read stops, is filled in from the germline J gene. V lost 0 bases and J 7 bases, leaving 18 bases between the germline ends. The germline gives CDR1 LGHNA, CDR2 YNFKEQ. CDR3 length: 17 residues.

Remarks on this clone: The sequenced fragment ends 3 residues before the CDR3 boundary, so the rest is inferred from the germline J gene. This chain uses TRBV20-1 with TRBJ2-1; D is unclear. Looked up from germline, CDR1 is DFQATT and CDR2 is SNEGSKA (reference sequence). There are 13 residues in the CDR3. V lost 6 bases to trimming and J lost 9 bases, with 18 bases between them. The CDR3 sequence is CSADSHEAAEQFF. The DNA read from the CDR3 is TGCAGTGCAGACTCCCACGAGGCTGCTGAG.

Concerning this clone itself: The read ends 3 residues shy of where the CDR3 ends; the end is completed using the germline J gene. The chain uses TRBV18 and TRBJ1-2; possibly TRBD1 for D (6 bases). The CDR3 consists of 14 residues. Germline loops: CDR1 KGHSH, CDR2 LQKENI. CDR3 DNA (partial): TGTGCCAGCTCACCACCGAGGGGGACCTACGAC. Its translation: CASSPPRGTYD. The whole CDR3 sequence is CASSPPRGTYDYTF.

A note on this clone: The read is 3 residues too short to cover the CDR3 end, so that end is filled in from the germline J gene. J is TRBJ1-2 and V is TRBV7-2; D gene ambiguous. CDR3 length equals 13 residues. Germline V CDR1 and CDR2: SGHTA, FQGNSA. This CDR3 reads CASSLFEGLGYTF. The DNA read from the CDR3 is TGTGCCAGCAGCTTATTTGAGGGCCTAGGC.

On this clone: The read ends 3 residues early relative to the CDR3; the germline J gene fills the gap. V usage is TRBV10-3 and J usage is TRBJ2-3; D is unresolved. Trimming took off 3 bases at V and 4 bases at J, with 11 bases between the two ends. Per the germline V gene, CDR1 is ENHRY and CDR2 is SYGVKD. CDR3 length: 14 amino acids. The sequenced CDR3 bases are TGTGCCATCAGTGATAGTGAGCCCGCAGATACG. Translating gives CAISDSEPADT. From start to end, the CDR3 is CAISDSEPADTQYF.

CDR3: CASSTEPIYGYTF. Partial CDR3 DNA: TGTGCCAGCAGTACAGAGCCCATCTATGGC. This chain links TRBV28 with TRBJ1-2; no definite D call. The CDR3 goes on 3 residues after the read ends, and that part is filled in from the germline J gene. CDR3 length equals 13 residues. Trimming took off 5 bases at V and 4 bases at J, with 11 bases between the two ends. The germline gives CDR1 MDHEN, CDR2 SYDVKM.

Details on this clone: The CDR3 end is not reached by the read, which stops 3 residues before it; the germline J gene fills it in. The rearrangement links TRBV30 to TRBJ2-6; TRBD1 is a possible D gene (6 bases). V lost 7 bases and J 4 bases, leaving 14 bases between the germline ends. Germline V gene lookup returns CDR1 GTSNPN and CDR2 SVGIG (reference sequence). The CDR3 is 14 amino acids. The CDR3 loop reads CASEQGSGANVLTF. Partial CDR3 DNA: TGTGCCTCTGAACAGGGATCCGGGGCCAACGTC.

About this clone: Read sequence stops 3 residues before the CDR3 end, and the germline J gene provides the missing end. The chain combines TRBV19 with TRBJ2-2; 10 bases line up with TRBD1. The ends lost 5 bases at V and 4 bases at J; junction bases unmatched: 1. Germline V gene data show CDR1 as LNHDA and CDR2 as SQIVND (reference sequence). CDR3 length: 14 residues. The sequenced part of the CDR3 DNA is TGTGCCAGTAGTCGGGACAGGGGCACCGGGGAG. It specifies CASSRDRGTGE. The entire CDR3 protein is CASSRDRGTGELFF.

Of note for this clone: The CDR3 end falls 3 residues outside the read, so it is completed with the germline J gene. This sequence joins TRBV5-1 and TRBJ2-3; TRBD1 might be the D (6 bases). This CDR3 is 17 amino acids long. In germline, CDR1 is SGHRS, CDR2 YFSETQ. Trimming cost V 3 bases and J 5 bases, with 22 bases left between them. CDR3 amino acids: CASSSGTITKIIDTQYF. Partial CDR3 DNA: TGCGCCAGCAGCTCCGGGACAATAACTAAAATTATAGATACG.

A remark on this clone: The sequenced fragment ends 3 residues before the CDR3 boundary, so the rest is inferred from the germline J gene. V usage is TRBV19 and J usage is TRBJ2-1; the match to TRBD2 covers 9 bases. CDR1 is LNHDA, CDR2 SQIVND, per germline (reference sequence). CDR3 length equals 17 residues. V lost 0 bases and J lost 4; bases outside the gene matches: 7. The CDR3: CASSIELLAGPYNEQFF. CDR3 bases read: TGTGCCAGTAGTATAGAACTGCTAGCGGGACCTTACAATGAG.

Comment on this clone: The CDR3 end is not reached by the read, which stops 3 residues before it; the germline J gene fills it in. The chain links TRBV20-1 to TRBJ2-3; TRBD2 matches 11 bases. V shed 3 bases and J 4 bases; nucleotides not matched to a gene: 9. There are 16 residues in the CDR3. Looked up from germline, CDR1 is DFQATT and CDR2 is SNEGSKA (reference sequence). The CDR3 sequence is CSARDLAGGPSDTQYF. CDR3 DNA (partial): TGCAGTGCTAGGGACCTAGCGGGGGGCCCGTCAGATACG.

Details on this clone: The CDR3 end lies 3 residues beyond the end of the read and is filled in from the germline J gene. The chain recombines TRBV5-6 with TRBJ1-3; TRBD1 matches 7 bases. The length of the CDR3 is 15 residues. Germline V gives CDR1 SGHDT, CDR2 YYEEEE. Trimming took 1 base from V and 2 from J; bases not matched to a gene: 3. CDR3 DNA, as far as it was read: TGTGCCAGCAGCTTGAGGACAGGACCTGGAAACACC. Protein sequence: CASSLRTGPGNT. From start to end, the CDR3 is CASSLRTGPGNTIYF.

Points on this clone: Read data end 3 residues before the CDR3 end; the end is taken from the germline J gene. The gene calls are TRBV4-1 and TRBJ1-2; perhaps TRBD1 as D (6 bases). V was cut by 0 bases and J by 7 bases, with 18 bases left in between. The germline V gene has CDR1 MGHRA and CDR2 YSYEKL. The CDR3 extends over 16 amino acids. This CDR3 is CASSQDGARGFGGYTF. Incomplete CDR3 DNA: TGCGCCAGCAGCCAAGATGGAGCCAGGGGTTTCGGTGGC.

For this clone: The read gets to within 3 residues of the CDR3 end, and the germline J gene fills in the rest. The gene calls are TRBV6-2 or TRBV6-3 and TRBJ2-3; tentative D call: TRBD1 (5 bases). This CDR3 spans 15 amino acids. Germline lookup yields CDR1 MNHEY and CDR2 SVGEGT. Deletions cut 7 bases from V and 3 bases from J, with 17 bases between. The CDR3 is CASTIGQSGTDTQYF. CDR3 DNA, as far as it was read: TGTGCCAGCACCATTGGGCAGTCAGGGACAGATACG.

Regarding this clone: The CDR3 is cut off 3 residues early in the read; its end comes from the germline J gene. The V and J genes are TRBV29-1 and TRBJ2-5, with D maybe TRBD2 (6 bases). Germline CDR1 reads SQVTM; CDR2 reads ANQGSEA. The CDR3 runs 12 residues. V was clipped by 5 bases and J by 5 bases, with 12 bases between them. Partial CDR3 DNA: TGCAGCGTTCGTCGGGGGAGGGAGACC. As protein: CSVRRGRET. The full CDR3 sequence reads CSVRRGRETQYF.

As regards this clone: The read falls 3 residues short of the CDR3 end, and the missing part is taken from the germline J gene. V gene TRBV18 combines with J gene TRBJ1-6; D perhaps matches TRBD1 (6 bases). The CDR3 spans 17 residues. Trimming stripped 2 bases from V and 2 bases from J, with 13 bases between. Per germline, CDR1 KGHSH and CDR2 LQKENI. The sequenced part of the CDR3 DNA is TGTGCCAGCTCACCATCGACAGGAGTCACCTATAATTCACCC. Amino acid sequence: CASSPSTGVTYNSP. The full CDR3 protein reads CASSPSTGVTYNSPLHF.

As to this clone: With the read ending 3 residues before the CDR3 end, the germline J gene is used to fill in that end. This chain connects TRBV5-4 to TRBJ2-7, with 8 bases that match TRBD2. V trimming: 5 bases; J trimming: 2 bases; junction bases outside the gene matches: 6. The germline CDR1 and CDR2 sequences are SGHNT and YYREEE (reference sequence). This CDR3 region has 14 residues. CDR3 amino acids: CASSLSGATYEQYF. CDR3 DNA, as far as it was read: TGTGCCAGCAGTCTTAGCGGGGCGACCTACGAG.

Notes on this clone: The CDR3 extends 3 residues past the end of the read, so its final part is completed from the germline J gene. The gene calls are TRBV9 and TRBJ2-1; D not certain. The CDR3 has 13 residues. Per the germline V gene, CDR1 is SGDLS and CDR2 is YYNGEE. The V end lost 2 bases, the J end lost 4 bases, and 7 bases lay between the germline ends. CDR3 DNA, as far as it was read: TGTGCCAGCAGCGTTTTAGCATACAATGAG. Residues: CASSVLAYNE. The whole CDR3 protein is CASSVLAYNEQFF.

The chain's CDR3 is CASSWGHGTAYGYTF. The DNA read from the CDR3 is TGTGCCAGCAGCTGGGGACACGGGACAGCTTATGGC. The chain carries TRBV7-8 and TRBJ1-2, with 7 bases matching TRBD1. The observed sequence ends 3 residues before the CDR3 terminus, with the missing tail filled in from the germline J gene. The trim removed 4 bases at V and 5 bases at J, leaving 10 bases unmatched. The CDR3 contains 15 residues. In germline, CDR1 is SGHVS, CDR2 FQNEAQ.

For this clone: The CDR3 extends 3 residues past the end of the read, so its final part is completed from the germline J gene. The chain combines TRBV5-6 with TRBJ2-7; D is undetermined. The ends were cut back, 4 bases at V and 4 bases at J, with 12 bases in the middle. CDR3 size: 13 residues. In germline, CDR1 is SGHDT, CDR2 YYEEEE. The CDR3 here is CASSLGYPYEQYF. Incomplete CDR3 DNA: TGTGCCAGCAGCCTAGGCTACCCGTACGAG.

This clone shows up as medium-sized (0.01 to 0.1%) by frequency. The sequenced part of the CDR3 DNA is TGTGCCAGCAGCTTATTCCAGCGGGAGTTGGAGACC. Translated: CASSLFQRELET. The full CDR3 is CASSLFQRELETQYF. This chain connects TRBV7-8 to TRBJ2-5, with 8 bases matching TRBD2. Sequencing ends 3 residues short of the CDR3 end; the germline J gene provides the rest. V trimming: 2 bases; J trimming: 5 bases; junction bases outside the gene matches: 7. CDR3 length equals 15 residues. Looked up from germline, CDR1 is SGHVS and CDR2 is FQNEAQ.

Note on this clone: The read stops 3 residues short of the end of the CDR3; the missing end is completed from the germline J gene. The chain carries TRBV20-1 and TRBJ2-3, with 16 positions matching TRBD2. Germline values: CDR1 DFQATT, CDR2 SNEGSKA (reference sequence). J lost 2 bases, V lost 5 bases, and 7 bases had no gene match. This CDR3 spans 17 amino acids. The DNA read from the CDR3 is TGCAGTGCTGCCGGGACTAGCGGGAGGGGGGTCACAGATACG. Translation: CSAAGTSGRGVTDT. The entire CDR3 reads CSAAGTSGRGVTDTQYF.

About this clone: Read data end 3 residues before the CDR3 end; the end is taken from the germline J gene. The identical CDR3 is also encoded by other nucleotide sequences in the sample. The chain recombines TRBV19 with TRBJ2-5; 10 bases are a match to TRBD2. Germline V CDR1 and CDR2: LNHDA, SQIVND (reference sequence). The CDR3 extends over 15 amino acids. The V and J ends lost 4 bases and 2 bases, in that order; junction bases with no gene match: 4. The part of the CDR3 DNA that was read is TGTGCCAGTAGTACCGGACTAGCGGTACAAGAGACC. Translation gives CASSTGLAVQET. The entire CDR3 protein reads CASSTGLAVQETQYF.

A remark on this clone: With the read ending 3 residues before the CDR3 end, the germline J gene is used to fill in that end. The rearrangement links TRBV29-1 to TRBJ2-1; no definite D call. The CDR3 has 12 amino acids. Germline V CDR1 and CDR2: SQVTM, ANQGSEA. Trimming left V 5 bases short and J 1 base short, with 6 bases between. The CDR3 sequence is CSVQASYNEQFF. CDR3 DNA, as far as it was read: TGCAGCGTTCAGGCGTCCTACAATGAG.

The CDR3 reads CASSPLAPGQSYDYTF. The sequenced part of the CDR3 DNA is TGTGCCAGCTCACCACTAGCACCGGGACAAAGCTACGAC. V usage is TRBV18 and J usage is TRBJ1-2; tentatively, D is TRBD1 (6 bases). The read terminates 3 residues ahead of where the CDR3 ends, so the germline J gene completes it. The CDR3 spans 16 residues. From germline, CDR1 is KGHSH and CDR2 LQKENI.